The 10 T cell receptor beta chains below all came from one sample that was sequenced in a study of molecular identifiers for immune sequencing clone quantification. Each CDR3 protein gets one entry after TCRdb re-called the PCR reads with MiXCR. The profile shows around 460,000 distinct CDR3 sequences, roughly 26% of them singletons. Material: naive CD8+ T cells from blood, with Jurkat cell RNA spiked in. Subset of the sample: FACS-sorted CD8+CD4-CCR7+CD45RA+ naive T cells. These TCRs come from a human donor in good health. Some libraries in this study had Jurkat cell RNA spiked in.

With respect to this clonotype: One end of the junction is discordant with germline, which a read error may explain. This chain uses TRBV5-1 with TRBJ1-1; weak D call: TRBD1 (6 bases). CDR1 and CDR2 (germline): SGHRS, YFSETQ. The CDR3 loop spans 14 amino acids. The CDR3 sequence is CASSPGQLNTEALF. As DNA, the CDR3 is TGCGCCAGCAGCCCCGGACAGTTGAACACTGAAGCTCTCTTT.

The genes are TRBV3-1 and TRBJ1-1, with D perhaps matching TRBD1 (5 bases). This CDR3 is built from 14 residues. Germline V CDR1 and CDR2: LGHDT, YNNKEL (reference sequence). The V end was cut by 0 bases, the J end by 8 bases, with 13 bases between. The DNA of the CDR3 is TGTGCCAGCAGCCAAGATGGGAGGGACCAGGAAGCTTTCTTT. The encoded protein is CASSQDGRDQEAFF.

This clonotype was observed at least ten times. The rearrangement joins TRBV7-9 to TRBJ2-3; D perhaps matches TRBD1 (6 bases). The CDR3 covers 15 residues. Germline CDR1 and CDR2: SEHNR and FQNEAQ (reference sequence). Trimming shortened V by 5 bases and J by 2 bases, and 14 bases separated the two germline ends. CDR3 sequence reads: CASSPADRNTDTQYF. In DNA, the CDR3 is TGTGCCAGCAGCCCAGCAGACAGGAACACAGATACGCAGTATTTT.

This clonotype was detected ten times or more. V usage is TRBV9 and J usage is TRBJ2-2; weak D call: TRBD2 (6 bases). Germline values: CDR1 SGDLS, CDR2 YYNGEE. The CDR3 sequence is 14 residues long. V gave up 7 bases and J gave up 6 bases, with 16 bases separating them. The CDR3 loop is CASGALAVAGELFF. For the CDR3, the DNA is TGTGCCAGCGGAGCGTTAGCGGTTGCCGGGGAGCTGTTTTTT.

This clonotype came up many times. CDR3 sequence reads: CASSYSKLNGQPQSTDTQYF. Here the CDR3 DNA reads TGTGCCAGCAGTTACTCGAAACTCAACGGACAGCCCCAAAGCACAGATACGCAGTATTTT. The V and J genes are TRBV6-5 and TRBJ2-3; D possibly corresponds to TRBD1 (6 bases). Germline loops: CDR1 MNHEY, CDR2 SVGAGI. The V end lost 0 bases, the J end lost 0 bases, and 22 bases lay between the germline ends. The CDR3 loop spans 20 amino acids.

This clonotype was recorded a few times. The gene calls are TRBV30 and TRBJ2-7, with D unclear. Germline V gives CDR1 GTSNPN, CDR2 SVGIG (reference sequence). This CDR3 is 13 amino acids long. Trimming shortened V by 0 bases and J by 2 bases, and 8 bases separated the two germline ends. In DNA, the CDR3 is TGTGCCTGGAGTGTAGTTATAACCTACGAGCAGTACTTC. It codes for CAWSVVITYEQYF.

The V and J genes are TRBV28 and TRBJ2-7, with 10 bases matching TRBD2. Looked up from germline, CDR1 is MDHEN and CDR2 is SYDVKM. The CDR3 sequence is 14 residues long. V shed 9 bases, J shed 5 bases, and the junction held 10 bases outside the gene matches. The CDR3 loop reads CASQERGGQDEQYF. CDR3 bases: TGTGCCAGTCAAGAGCGGGGGGGCCAGGACGAGCAGTACTTC.

This clonotype was seen once. A much larger clone lies a single base off, so this may be a read error. This chain joins TRBV7-8 and TRBJ2-3; maybe TRBD2 (5 bases). Germline V lookup: CDR1 SGHVS, CDR2 FQNEAQ. This CDR3 has 13 amino acids. Trimming left V 5 bases short and J 8 bases short, with 14 bases between. The CDR3 loop reads CASSTRLAGTQYF. The CDR3 coding sequence is TGTGCCAGCAGCACCCGCCTAGCAGGTACGCAGTATTTT. Combining the CDR3 with reference TRBV7-8 and TRBJ2-3 gives the whole variable domain GAGVSQSPRYKVAKRGQDVALRCDPISGHVSLFWYQQALGQGPEFLTYFQNEAQLDKSGLPSDRFFAERPEGSVSTLKIQRTQQEDSAVYLCASSTRLAGTQYFGPGTRLTVL.

The sample holds many counts of this clonotype. The chain carries TRBV7-9 and TRBJ2-4; 7 bases align to TRBD1. Germline V gene data show CDR1 as SEHNR and CDR2 as FQNEAQ (reference sequence). V shed 8 bases and J 8 bases; nucleotides not matched to a gene: 12. The CDR3 contains 14 residues. The CDR3 region has the DNA TGTGCCAGCTCTTCCAAGGGGGCGCTGGACATTCAGTACTTC. It codes for CASSSKGALDIQYF.

J is TRBJ2-5 and V is TRBV28; TRBD1 matches 7 bases. The CDR3 covers 15 residues. From germline, CDR1 is MDHEN and CDR2 SYDVKM. The junction had 7 bases not matched to a gene; V was cut back by 2 bases and J by 4 bases. For the CDR3, the DNA is TGTGCCAGCAGTTTACAGGGGGAATGGGGAGAGACCCAGTACTTC. Amino acids: CASSLQGEWGETQYF. The full variable domain, completed using reference TRBV28 and TRBJ2-5, is DVKVTQSSRYLVKRTGEKVFLECVQDMDHENMFWYRQDPGLGLRLIYFSYDVKMKEKGDIPEGYSVSREKKERFSLILESASTNQTSMYLCASSLQGEWGETQYFGPGTRLLVL.